Shown below are 31 T cell receptor beta chains from a single sample sequenced in a study of metastatic and nonmetastatic thyroid tumors (dated by TCRdb to about 2020). No treatment had been received by any patient before thyroid surgery. The library relied on PCR. Sequencing was performed on an Illumina HiSeq 4000. Using fastp at Q25 and MiXCR, TCRdb reprocessed the public reads and kept productive beta chains. A total of 10,000 to 15,000 clones appear in this sample, 25% to 30% of them only once. The top ten clonotypes cover under 25% of the sample. The source material was tumor tissue. These receptors all stem from a female donor with papillary thyroid cancer or a benign thyroid nodule (not recorded which). Some clones in this sample may be carry-over from other donors' samples.

About this clone: Germline and junction disagree at one end, which may indicate a read error. The chain combines TRBV6-1 with TRBJ1-5; no clear D. The CDR3 is made up of 16 amino acids. Germline assignment: CDR1 MNHNS and CDR2 SASEGT. The CDR3 here is CTSSRGTLASNQPQHF. For the CDR3, the DNA is TGTACCAGCTCCCGGGGTACACTTGCTAGCAATCAGCCCCAGCATTTT.

By share, this clone counts as medium-sized. The chain links TRBV20-1 to TRBJ2-1; D might be TRBD2 (5 bases). V shed 1 base and J shed 6 bases, with 10 bases lying between them. CDR3 length: 13 amino acids. Germline CDR1 DFQATT, CDR2 SNEGSKA (reference sequence). The CDR3 DNA reads as TGCAGTGCTAGAGTACTAGGGCCCAATGAGCAGTTCTTC. Encoded protein: CSARVLGPNEQFF.

The gene calls are TRBV20-1 and TRBJ2-1; 14 bases are a match to TRBD2. Germline V gives CDR1 DFQATT, CDR2 SNEGSKA (reference sequence). V shed 4 bases, J shed 8 bases, and the junction held 7 bases outside the gene matches. The CDR3 spans 15 residues. DNA for the CDR3: TGCAGTGCTACCGGGACTAGCGGGAGTCACGATGAGCAGTTCTTC. This sequence encodes CSATGTSGSHDEQFF.

The chain combines TRBV25-1 with TRBJ1-1, with 7 bases fitting TRBD1. Germline V lookup: CDR1 MGHDK, CDR2 SYGVNS. The V gene end was trimmed by 8 bases and the J gene end by 1 base; junction bases not matched to a gene: 4. The CDR3 runs to 13 residues. The CDR3 nucleotides are TGTGCCAGCGTCGGGACAGCGAACACTGAAGCTTTCTTT. It codes for CASVGTANTEAFF. Full variable domain (missing parts from reference TRBV25-1 and TRBJ1-1): EADIYQTPRYLVIGTGKKITLECSQTMGHDKMYWYQQDPGMELHLIHYSYGVNSTEKGDLSSESTVSRIRTEHFPLTLESARPSHTSQYLCASVGTANTEAFFGQGTRLTVV.

The table lists this clone with many counts. The chain links TRBV20-1 to TRBJ1-3; D call uncertain. In germline, CDR1 is DFQATT, CDR2 SNEGSKA (reference sequence). V was cut by 2 bases and J by 0 bases, with 8 bases left in between. The CDR3 runs to 14 residues. This CDR3 is CSARFGSSGNTIYF. CDR3 nucleotides: TGCAGTGCTAGATTTGGGAGCTCTGGAAACACCATATATTTT.

This clone was detected many times. V gene TRBV9 combines with J gene TRBJ2-6; D call uncertain. V was trimmed by 4 bases and J by 2 bases, leaving 10 bases between them. This CDR3 contains 15 residues. Germline loops: CDR1 SGDLS, CDR2 YYNGEE. The CDR3 spells CASSPARAGANVLTF. DNA of the CDR3: TGTGCCAGCAGCCCAGCCCGAGCTGGGGCCAACGTCCTGACTTTC.

The chain uses TRBV9 and TRBJ2-1; 8 nucleotides line up with TRBD1. Germline V gene lookup returns CDR1 SGDLS and CDR2 YYNGEE. Trimming took 3 bases from V and 8 from J; bases not matched to a gene: 4. The CDR3 is 13 amino acids. The CDR3 loop is CASSGTGWDEQFF. CDR3 DNA: TGTGCCAGCAGCGGGACAGGGTGGGATGAGCAGTTCTTC.

By sample share, this clone is medium-sized. The chain employs TRBV29-1 and TRBJ1-2; a possible D gene is TRBD1 (6 bases). The V end lost 8 bases, the J end lost 6 bases, and 22 bases lay between the germline ends. The length of the CDR3 is 14 residues. Germline-derived CDR1 and CDR2 are SQVTM and ANQGSEA. This chain's CDR3 is CSTLRRDTKDGYTF. Written as DNA, the CDR3 is TGCAGCACCCTCCGCCGGGACACAAAAGATGGCTACACCTTC.

This clone came up many times. The chain employs TRBV7-8 and TRBJ2-7; D may be TRBD1 or TRBD2 (5 bases each). CDR1 is SGHVS, CDR2 FQNEAQ, per germline. V lost 4 bases and J lost 6, with 16 bases in between. This CDR3 comprises 14 residues. The CDR3, as DNA: TGTGCCAGCAGCTCCCGCTCGGGGCTAACCGAGCAGTACTTC. Protein product: CASSSRSGLTEQYF.

This clone was observed at least ten times. The germline gene is not matched at one end of the junction; a read error may be the cause. The chain uses TRBV3-1 and TRBJ1-2; a weak D match, TRBD1 (6 bases). CDR3 length: 14 residues. Looked up from germline, CDR1 is LGHDT and CDR2 is YNNKEL (reference sequence). The CDR3 DNA sequence: TGTGCCAGCAGCCAGAGGGGGGGATGGAGGCTATTAGCCTTC. Encoded protein: CASSQRGGWRLLAF.

This clone has a count of ten or more. The chain employs TRBV4-1 and TRBJ2-3; D is possibly TRBD2 (5 bases). CDR3 size: 17 residues. Germline CDR1 is MGHRA and CDR2 is YSYEKL. The V end lost 0 bases, the J end lost 2 bases, and 15 bases lay between the germline ends. This CDR3 reads CASSQEGVASSTDTQYF. In DNA form, the CDR3 reads TGCGCCAGCAGCCAAGAGGGAGTAGCGAGTTCCACAGATACGCAGTATTTT.

This clone was seen repeatedly, ten times or more. V and J are TRBV6-5 and TRBJ1-1; no clear D gene. The CDR3 runs 16 residues. Deletions cut 0 bases from V and 2 bases from J, with 13 bases between. The germline CDR1 and CDR2 sequences are MNHEY and SVGAGI. In DNA form, the CDR3 reads TGTGCCAGCAGTTACTCGCTCGGGGTCGGTAACACTGAAGCTTTCTTT. Protein: CASSYSLGVGNTEAFF.

CDR3 sequence reads: CASSYPPETQYF. CDR3 nucleotides: TGTGCCAGCAGTTATCCCCCCGAGACCCAGTACTTC. V is TRBV6-5 and J is TRBJ2-5; D ambiguous. The V end was cut by 3 bases, the J end by 5 bases, with 7 bases between. Germline values: CDR1 MNHEY, CDR2 SVGAGI. CDR3 length: 12 residues.

In its sample, this clone is medium-sized. The chain is built from TRBV11-2 and TRBJ2-7; no clear D. CDR3 size: 13 residues. V lost 1 base and J lost 1, with 5 bases in between. Germline CDR1 SGHAT, CDR2 FQNNGV. DNA for the CDR3: TGTGCCAGCAGCTTAGTACGGTCCTACGAGCAGTACTTC. Translating gives CASSLVRSYEQYF.

The V call is TRBV7-2, the J call TRBJ2-1; no reliable D call. Germline CDR1 is SGHTA and CDR2 is FQGNSA. Trimming removed 4 bases from V and 3 bases from J, with 7 bases in between. The CDR3 totals 13 residues. CDR3 sequence reads: CASSSYYYNEQFF. In DNA form, the CDR3 reads TGTGCCAGCAGCTCGTACTACTACAATGAGCAGTTCTTC.

This clone came up many times. The rearrangement joins TRBV9 to TRBJ2-1; no reliable D call. This CDR3 has 15 residues. Germline V gene sequence: CDR1 SGDLS, CDR2 YYNGEE. Trimming took off 0 bases at V and 4 bases at J, with 11 bases between the two ends. The CDR3 bases are TGTGCCAGCAGCGTAGGGCGATTTGGGTACAATGAGCAGTTCTTC. The encoded protein is CASSVGRFGYNEQFF.

The chain couples TRBV12-3 or TRBV12-4 to TRBJ1-2, with no clear D. The CDR3 has 16 amino acids. V gave up 3 bases and J gave up 1 base, with 15 bases separating them. The CDR3 region has the DNA TGTGCCAGCAGTTTGGTTGACGGCATTTTTAACTATGGCTACACCTTC. It yields the protein CASSLVDGIFNYGYTF.

This clone has at least ten counts. The rearrangement links TRBV9 to TRBJ2-3; D not resolved. V was cut by 0 bases and J by 9 bases, with 17 bases left in between. CDR1 is SGDLS and CDR2 is YYNGEE in the germline V gene. This CDR3 has 15 amino acids. Here the CDR3 DNA reads TGTGCCAGCAGCGTAGAAACCGGACCCGCCGACACGCAGTATTTT. Its translation: CASSVETGPADTQYF. The full variable domain, completed using reference TRBV9 and TRBJ2-3, is DSGVTQTPKHLITATGQRVTLRCSPRSGDLSVYWYQQSLDQGLQFLIQYYNGEERAKGNILERFSAQQFPDLHSELNLSSLELGDSALYFCASSVETGPADTQYFGPGTRLTVL.

By frequency in the sample, this clone is large. The same CDR3 is also encoded by other DNA sequences in this sample. The J gene is TRBJ1-1, the V gene TRBV5-1; D not resolved. CDR3 length: 15 amino acids. Trimming pared 0 bases from V and 0 bases from J, leaving 9 bases between. Germline CDR1 reads SGHRS; CDR2 reads YFSETQ. The CDR3 here is CASSLGGTMNTEAFF. The CDR3 bases are TGCGCCAGCAGCTTGGGGGGAACTATGAACACTGAAGCTTTCTTT.

This clone was seen repeatedly, ten times or more. The V and J genes are TRBV19 and TRBJ1-3; D may be TRBD1 (6 bases). The germline gives CDR1 LNHDA, CDR2 SQIVND (reference sequence). The CDR3 is 11 residues long. CDR3 DNA: TGTGCGACAGGTTCTGGAAACACCATATATTTT. It yields the protein CATGSGNTIYF.

This clone has a handful of counts. This rearrangement joins TRBV20-1 to TRBJ2-7, with 9 bases that match TRBD1. The V and J ends lost 5 bases and 0 bases, in that order; junction bases with no gene match: 14. The CDR3 extends over 17 amino acids. Germline values: CDR1 DFQATT, CDR2 SNEGSKA (reference sequence). The CDR3: CSAVFQGTGIFSYEQYF. CDR3 bases: TGCAGTGCTGTCTTTCAGGGGACAGGGATTTTCTCCTACGAGCAGTACTTC.

This clone is medium-sized within its sample. The chain has TRBV20-1 and TRBJ2-7; 11 bases align to TRBD2. The CDR3 extends over 16 amino acids. Germline values: CDR1 DFQATT, CDR2 SNEGSKA (reference sequence). Unmatched junction bases numbered 9, after V lost 5 bases and J lost 0 bases. The CDR3, as DNA: TGCAGTGCTCAAGGGACTAGCGGCAAGAGCTCCTACGAGCAGTACTTC. Amino acids: CSAQGTSGKSSYEQYF.

This sequence joins TRBV27 and TRBJ1-1; no clear D. Germline-derived CDR1 and CDR2 are MNHEY and SMNVEV (reference sequence). This CDR3 comprises 13 residues. Trimming pared 2 bases from V and 5 bases from J, leaving 9 bases between. The CDR3 loop is CASSLIARTEAFF. CDR3 in DNA: TGTGCCAGCAGTTTAATCGCCCGGACTGAAGCTTTCTTT.

The V and J genes are TRBV20-1 and TRBJ1-2; 9 nucleotides line up with TRBD1. This CDR3 is built from 15 residues. Looked up from germline, CDR1 is DFQATT and CDR2 is SNEGSKA (reference sequence). J lost 1 base, V lost 3 bases, and 6 bases had no gene match. The CDR3 bases are TGCAGTGCTAGCGTGCGGGACAGGGTTAACTATGGCTACACCTTC. Its translation is CSASVRDRVNYGYTF.

This clone was recorded many times. V is TRBV29-1 and J is TRBJ1-2; 8 bases are a match to TRBD1. The CDR3 has 13 residues. Per germline, CDR1 SQVTM and CDR2 ANQGSEA. V lost 3 bases and J lost 6; bases outside the gene matches: 6. In DNA form, the CDR3 reads TGCAGCGTTGACGACAGGGGCGTGAATGGCTACACCTTC. Translation: CSVDDRGVNGYTF. The full variable domain, completed using reference TRBV29-1 and TRBJ1-2, is SAVISQKPSRDICQRGTSLTIQCQVDSQVTMMFWYRQQPGQSLTLIATANQGSEATYESGFVIDKFPISRPNLTFSTLTVSNMSPEDSSIYLCSVDDRGVNGYTFGSGTRLTVV.

This clone was counted at least ten times. A much larger clone differs from this one at a single base, so this may be a read error. This sequence joins TRBV6-2 or TRBV6-3 and TRBJ2-2, with D tentatively TRBD2 (5 bases). There are 15 residues in the CDR3. The germline CDR1 and CDR2 sequences are MNHEY and SVGEGT. CDR3 in amino acids: CASSSRRAGTGEPFF. The DNA for the CDR3 is TGTGCCAGCAGTTCCCGCCGGGCCGGCACCGGGGAGCCGTTTTTT.

The genes are TRBV20-1 and TRBJ2-7, with 11 bases lining up with TRBD2. Per germline, CDR1 DFQATT and CDR2 SNEGSKA (reference sequence). V lost 7 bases and J lost 2; bases outside the gene matches: 16. The CDR3 sequence is 17 residues long. Written as DNA, the CDR3 is TGCAGTGGTACCGATCAACTAGGTAGCGGGAGGGCCTACGAGCAGTACTTC. Protein: CSGTDQLGSGRAYEQYF.

V is TRBV30 and J is TRBJ2-7, with 7 bases identical to TRBD2. The junction had 12 bases not matched to a gene; V was cut back by 2 bases and J by 2 bases. The length of the CDR3 is 16 residues. Germline lookup yields CDR1 GTSNPN and CDR2 SVGIG (reference sequence). The CDR3 DNA is TGTGCCTGGAGTATAGGGTGGGTAGCGGGCCCCTACGAGCAGTACTTC. Translating gives CAWSIGWVAGPYEQYF.

This clone has a count of ten or more. The chain uses TRBV6-1 and TRBJ1-2; no firm D call. Germline CDR1 is MNHNS and CDR2 is SASEGT. This CDR3 is built from 13 residues. Trimming took off 5 bases at V and 0 bases at J, with 7 bases between the two ends. CDR3 loop: CASSPGANYGYTF. Here the CDR3 DNA reads TGTGCCAGCAGTCCAGGAGCTAACTATGGCTACACCTTC.

This clone appeared a few times. The V gene is TRBV6-1, the J gene TRBJ1-2; D may be TRBD1 (5 bases). Germline V gives CDR1 MNHNS, CDR2 SASEGT. Trimming removed 5 bases from V and 4 bases from J, with 8 bases in between. The CDR3 is 12 amino acids. The CDR3 region is CASSPDSYGYTF. CDR3 nucleotides: TGTGCCAGCAGTCCCGACAGCTATGGCTACACCTTC.

This clone was detected ten times or more. The J gene is TRBJ2-1, the V gene TRBV20-1; 8 nucleotides align to TRBD2. Per the germline V gene, CDR1 is DFQATT and CDR2 is SNEGSKA (reference sequence). V dropped 1 base and J dropped 1; count of bases not matched to a gene: 9. The CDR3 covers 17 residues. CDR3 DNA sequence: TGCAGTGCTAGAGGGATGGCTAGCGGGCGATCCTACAATGAGCAGTTCTTC. This translates into CSARGMASGRSYNEQFF.